A selection of T cell receptor beta chains follows, all from one sample in a study of cytomegalovirus exposure and HLA in healthy donors. The data were produced by immunoSEQ multiplex PCR, yet TCRdb's version contains in-frame clones alone and is incomplete. The sample lists 120,000 or so clones, around 68% occurring once. Sequencing input: PBMCs. These receptors were taken from a man in his forties in good health and CMV-seropositive. The CDR3 runs from the conserved cysteine through the conserved F or W.

v_call: TRBV6-4; j_call: TRBJ1-1; cdr3_aa: CASSTDRNTEAFF
v_call: TRBV2; j_call: TRBJ1-2; cdr3_aa: CASSEVGGQRYGYTF
v_call: TRBV18; j_call: TRBJ1-1; cdr3_aa: CASSPSNTPMNTEAFF
v_call: TRBV9; j_call: TRBJ1-2; cdr3_aa: CASSSIGGGYTF
v_call: TRBV9; j_call: TRBJ2-5; cdr3_aa: CASSVAAGGVETQYF
v_call: TRBV4-2; j_call: TRBJ1-6; cdr3_aa: CASSQDARDASPLHF
v_call: TRBV27; j_call: TRBJ1-6; cdr3_aa: CASSYLKQTSYNSPLHF
v_call: TRBV7-2; j_call: TRBJ2-1; cdr3_aa: CASSLDGGDYNEQFF
v_call: TRBV6-1; j_call: TRBJ1-1; cdr3_aa: CASSEQAGVRTEAFF
v_call: TRBV5-1; j_call: TRBJ2-5; cdr3_aa: CASSLTGQGAQETQYF
v_call: TRBV30; j_call: TRBJ1-6; cdr3_aa: CAWSVSGGRYNSPLHF
v_call: TRBV5-4; j_call: TRBJ2-3; cdr3_aa: CATAIAGGPDIPQNTQYF
v_call: TRBV7-8; j_call: TRBJ2-1; cdr3_aa: CASSYLRDRANEQFF
v_call: TRBV4-1; j_call: TRBJ1-2; cdr3_aa: CASSQLTTGFYGYTF
v_call: TRBV5-1; j_call: TRBJ1-1; cdr3_aa: CASSGGQLNTEAFF
v_call: TRBV9; j_call: TRBJ2-5; cdr3_aa: CASSVIGGGVEETQYF
v_call: TRBV6-1; j_call: TRBJ2-7; cdr3_aa: CASLQTAREQYF
v_call: TRBV9; j_call: TRBJ1-3; cdr3_aa: CASSGGDGSGNTIYF
v_call: TRBV19; j_call: TRBJ1-5; cdr3_aa: CASSRTADQPQHF
v_call: TRBV28; j_call: TRBJ2-1; cdr3_aa: CASSPLAGAYNEQFF
v_call: TRBV30; j_call: TRBJ1-2; cdr3_aa: CASGTGTGYGYTF
v_call: TRBV7-2; j_call: TRBJ2-2; cdr3_aa: CASSLVLALNTGELFF
v_call: TRBV10-3; j_call: TRBJ2-7; cdr3_aa: CAISEGGGPYEQYF
v_call: TRBV7-2; j_call: TRBJ2-3; cdr3_aa: CASSWGLGSGSDTQYF
v_call: TRBV18; j_call: TRBJ2-7; cdr3_aa: CASSPRLSDYEQYF
v_call: TRBV9; j_call: TRBJ1-1; cdr3_aa: CASSVGSGTEAFF
v_call: TRBV29-1; j_call: TRBJ1-2; cdr3_aa: CSVPDSGGYGYTF
v_call: TRBV19; j_call: TRBJ1-1; cdr3_aa: CASSINGGVAEAFF
v_call: TRBV7-6; j_call: TRBJ1-4; cdr3_aa: CASSSLDRDGEKLFF
v_call: TRBV30; j_call: TRBJ2-7; cdr3_aa: CAWSPGGQEQYF